The clone carrying this TCR beta chain was observed a few times. As yet, its antigen is unknown. Single viable CD3+CD4+CD8-CD45RO+ cells were sorted as the memory CD4+ T cells. Germline V CDR1 and CDR2: LGHNA, YSLEER. Trimming left V 5 bases short and J 3 bases short, with 13 bases between. CDR3 length equals 14 residues. The entry originates in a study of memory CD4+ T cells and cytomegalovirus serostatus. Study-level points and caveats: CD4+ memory repertoires contained about two fifths of the roughly 150 reported CMV TCRbeta sequences.

TCRdb's table, derived via immunoSEQ multiplex PCR, lists solely in-frame clones and lacks some. The sample lists around 88,000 clones; 80% were seen once. The V and J genes are TRBV4-3 and TRBJ1-2; D ambiguous. The sample was memory CD4+ T cells from blood. The source of this sequence is an adult in good health and CMV-seropositive. In nucleotides, the CDR3 is TGCGCCAGCAGCGAATGGGGATCCCACTATGGCTACACCTTC. This gives the protein CASSEWGSHYGYTF.